This TCR beta chain was found in a study of technical replicates of blood from a few donors listed by TCRdb under 2017. Receptor amplification or capture employed the immunoSEQ multiplex PCR assay. Not all clones reach the TCRdb copy of this immuneACCESS table, which keeps in-frame sequences only. Checked studies attribute under half of the gap to unresolved V genes and leave the rest unexplained. The sample table contains about 69,000 clones; only one count was recorded for over 80% of them. The leading ten clones occupy 4% to 5% of the sample. Regarding this clone: No antigen is known for it. Per-base qualities were not stored, and no clone one base away is much larger.

After removal of 5 bases from V and 0 bases from J, the junction retains 13 bases not matched to a gene. CDR1 and CDR2 are read off the germline V gene as SGHTA and FQGNSA. The CDR3, cysteine through phenylalanine, is 18 amino acids long. The DNA shown is the 54-base CDR3, in frame from base 1. This TCR came from a human donor in good health. Some clones in this sample may be carry-over from other donors' samples. Input material: PBMCs. The rearranged segments are TRBV7-2 and TRBJ2-3, with TRBD2 identical over 8 junction bases. The CDR3 here reads CASSTLSGGRFSTDTQYF. Here is the DNA: TGTGCCAGCAGCACACTATCGGGGGGGAGATTTAGCACAGATACGCAGTATTTT.